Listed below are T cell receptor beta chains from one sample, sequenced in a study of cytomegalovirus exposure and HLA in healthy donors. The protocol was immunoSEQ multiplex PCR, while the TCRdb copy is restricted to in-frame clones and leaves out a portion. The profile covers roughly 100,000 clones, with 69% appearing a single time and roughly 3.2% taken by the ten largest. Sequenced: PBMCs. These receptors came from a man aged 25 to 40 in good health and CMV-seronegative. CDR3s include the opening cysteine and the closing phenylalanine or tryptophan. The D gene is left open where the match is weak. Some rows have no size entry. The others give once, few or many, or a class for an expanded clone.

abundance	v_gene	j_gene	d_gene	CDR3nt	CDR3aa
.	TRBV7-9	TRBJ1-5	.	TGTGCCAGCAGCTTGATAGGGGGTCTGGATCAGCCCCAGCATTTT	CASSLIGGLDQPQHF
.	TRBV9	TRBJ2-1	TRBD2	TGTGCCAGCAGCGTAGGTGGGAGGGCCGCTTACAATGAGCAGTTCTTC	CASSVGGRAAYNEQFF
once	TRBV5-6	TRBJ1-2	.	TGCGCCAGCAGCCCTTGGGAGAGTGTTCGTGGCTACACCTTC	CASSPWESVRGYTF
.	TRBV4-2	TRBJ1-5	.	TGTGCCAGCAGCCAAGGGGACATTAGCAATCAGCCCCAGCATTTT	CASSQGDISNQPQHF
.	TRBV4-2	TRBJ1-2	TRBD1	TGTGCCAGCAGGCCGGGACAGGGGGGTGGCTACACCTTC	CASRPGQGGGYTF
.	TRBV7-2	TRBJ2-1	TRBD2	TGTGCCAGCAGCTCGGGGGGACTAGCGAACTACAATGAGCAGTTCTTC	CASSSGGLANYNEQFF
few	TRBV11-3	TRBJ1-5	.	TGTGCCAGCAGCTCCTCTCAGGGGCAGCCCCAGCATTTT	CASSSSQGQPQHF
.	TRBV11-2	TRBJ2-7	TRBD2	TGTGCCAGCAGCCGGGGGGGACTAGGATACTACGAGCAGTACTTC	CASSRGGLGYYEQYF
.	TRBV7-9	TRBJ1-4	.	TGTGCCAGCAGCTTAAACGGGGGAGAAAAACTGTTTTTT	CASSLNGGEKLFF
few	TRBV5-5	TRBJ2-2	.	TGTGCCAGCAGCTTTATAGCAGATCCGAACACCGGGGAGCTGTTTTTT	CASSFIADPNTGELFF
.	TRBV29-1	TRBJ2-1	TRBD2	TGCAGCGTTTCCAGCCTGGGGGGGGGTGAGCAGTTCTTC	CSVSSLGGGEQFF
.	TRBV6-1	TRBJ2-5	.	TGTGCCAGCAGTGAAGCAACTAGCCCCCAAGAGACCCAGTACTTC	CASSEATSPQETQYF
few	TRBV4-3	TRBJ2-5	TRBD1	TGCGCCAGCAGCCCAGGGACAGGGTCAAGGACCCAGTACTTC	CASSPGTGSRTQYF
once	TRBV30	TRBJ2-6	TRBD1	TGTGCCTGGACCCACGCCGGGACAGGGGAGTCTGGGGCCAACGTCCTGACTTTC	CAWTHAGTGESGANVLTF
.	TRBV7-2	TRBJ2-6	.	TGTGCCAGCAGCTTCGGGGCAGGGGGGACTGGGGCCAACGTCCTGACTTTC	CASSFGAGGTGANVLTF